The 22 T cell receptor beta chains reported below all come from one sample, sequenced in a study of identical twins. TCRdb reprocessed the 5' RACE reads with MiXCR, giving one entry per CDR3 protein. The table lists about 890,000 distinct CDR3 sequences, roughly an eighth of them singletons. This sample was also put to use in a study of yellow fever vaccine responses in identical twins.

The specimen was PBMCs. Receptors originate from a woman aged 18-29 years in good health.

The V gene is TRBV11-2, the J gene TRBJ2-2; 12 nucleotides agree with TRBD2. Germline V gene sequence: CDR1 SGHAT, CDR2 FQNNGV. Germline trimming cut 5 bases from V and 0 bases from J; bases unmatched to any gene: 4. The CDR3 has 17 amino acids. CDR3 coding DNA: TGTGCCAGCAGCCAGAGGACTAGCGGGGCGAACACCGGGGAGCTGTTTTTT. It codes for CASSQRTSGANTGELFF. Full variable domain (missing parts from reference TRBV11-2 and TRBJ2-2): EAGVAQSPRYKIIEKRQSVAFWCNPISGHATLYWYQQILGQGPKLLIQFQNNGVVDDSQLPKDRFSAERLKGVDSTLKIQPAKLEDSAVYLCASSQRTSGANTGELFFGEGSRLTVL.

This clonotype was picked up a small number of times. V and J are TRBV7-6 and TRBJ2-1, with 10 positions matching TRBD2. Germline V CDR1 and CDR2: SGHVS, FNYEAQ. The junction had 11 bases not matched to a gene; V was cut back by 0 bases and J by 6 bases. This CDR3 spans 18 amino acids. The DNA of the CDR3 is TGTGCCAGCAGCTTAGCCAGCGGGGGGGCCGATAGTGTCAATGAGCAGTTCTTC. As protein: CASSLASGGADSVNEQFF.

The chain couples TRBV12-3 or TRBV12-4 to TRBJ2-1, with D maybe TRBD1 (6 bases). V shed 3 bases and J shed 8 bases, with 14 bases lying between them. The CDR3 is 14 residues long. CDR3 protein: CASSLWSTGHEQFF. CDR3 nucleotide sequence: TGTGCCAGCAGTTTGTGGAGTACAGGGCATGAGCAGTTCTTC.

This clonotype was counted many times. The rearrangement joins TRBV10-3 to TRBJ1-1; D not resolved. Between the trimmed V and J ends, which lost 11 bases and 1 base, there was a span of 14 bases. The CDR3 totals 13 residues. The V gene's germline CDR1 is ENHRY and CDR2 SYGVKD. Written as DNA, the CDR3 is TGTGCCTCGGGGTCGGTCGAGAACACTGAAGCTTTCTTT. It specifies CASGSVENTEAFF.

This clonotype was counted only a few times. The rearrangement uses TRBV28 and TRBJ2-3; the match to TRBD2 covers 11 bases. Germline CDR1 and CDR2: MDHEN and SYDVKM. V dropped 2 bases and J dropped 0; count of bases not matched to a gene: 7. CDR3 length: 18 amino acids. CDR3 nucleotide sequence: TGTGCCAGCAGTTTAGATAGCGGGAGGGCCGACAGCACAGATACGCAGTATTTT. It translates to CASSLDSGRADSTDTQYF.

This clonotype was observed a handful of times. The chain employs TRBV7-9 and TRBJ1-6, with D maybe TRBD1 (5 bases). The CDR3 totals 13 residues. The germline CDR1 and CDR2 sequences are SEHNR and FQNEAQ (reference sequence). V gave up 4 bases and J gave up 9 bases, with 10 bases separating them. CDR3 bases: TGTGCCAGCAGCTCAGGGATGGCTTCACCCCTCCACTTT. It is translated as CASSSGMASPLHF.

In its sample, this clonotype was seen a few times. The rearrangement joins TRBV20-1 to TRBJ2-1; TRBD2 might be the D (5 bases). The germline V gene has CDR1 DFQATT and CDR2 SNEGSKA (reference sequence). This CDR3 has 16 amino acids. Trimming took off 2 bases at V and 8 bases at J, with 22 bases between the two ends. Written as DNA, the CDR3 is TGCAGTGCTAGACCTCCCGGGATCCAGGTTGGCCATGAGCAGTTCTTC. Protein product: CSARPPGIQVGHEQFF.

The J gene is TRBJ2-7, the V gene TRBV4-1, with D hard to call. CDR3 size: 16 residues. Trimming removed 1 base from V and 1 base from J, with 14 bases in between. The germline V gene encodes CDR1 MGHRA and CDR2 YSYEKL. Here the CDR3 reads CASSQGPALASYEQYF. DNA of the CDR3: TGCGCCAGCAGCCAAGGGCCGGCTTTGGCATCCTACGAGCAGTACTTC.

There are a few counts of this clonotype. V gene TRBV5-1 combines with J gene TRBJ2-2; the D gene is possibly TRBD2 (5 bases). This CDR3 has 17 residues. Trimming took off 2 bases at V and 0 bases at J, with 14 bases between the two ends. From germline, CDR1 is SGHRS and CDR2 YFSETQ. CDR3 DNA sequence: TGCGCCAGCAGCTTTGGGTACGGGGTTACGAACACCGGGGAGCTGTTTTTT. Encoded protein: CASSFGYGVTNTGELFF.

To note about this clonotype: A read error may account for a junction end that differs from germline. The CDR3 here is CATSQDGLAGEQETQYF. CDR3 DNA sequence: TGTGCCACCAGCCAAGATGGACTAGCGGGAGAACAAGAGACCCAGTACTTC. This chain joins TRBV3-1 and TRBJ2-5, with 13 bases fitting TRBD2. The CDR3 is 17 amino acids. Germline V lookup: CDR1 LGHDT, CDR2 YNNKEL (reference sequence).

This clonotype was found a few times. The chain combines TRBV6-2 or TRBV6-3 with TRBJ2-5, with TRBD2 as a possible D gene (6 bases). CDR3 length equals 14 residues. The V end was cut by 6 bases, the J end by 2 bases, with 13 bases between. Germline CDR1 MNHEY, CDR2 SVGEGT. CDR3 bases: TGTGCCAGCAGAGACATAGCGGTACAAGAGACCCAGTACTTC. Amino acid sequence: CASRDIAVQETQYF.

CDR3 nucleotides: TGCAGCGTTGGGGCCCCTGAAGAGACCCAGTACTTC. Translated: CSVGAPEETQYF. J is TRBJ2-5 and V is TRBV29-1; no clear D gene. The V and J ends lost 4 bases and 3 bases respectively, with 9 bases between them. Germline loops: CDR1 SQVTM, CDR2 ANQGSEA. This CDR3 contains 12 residues.

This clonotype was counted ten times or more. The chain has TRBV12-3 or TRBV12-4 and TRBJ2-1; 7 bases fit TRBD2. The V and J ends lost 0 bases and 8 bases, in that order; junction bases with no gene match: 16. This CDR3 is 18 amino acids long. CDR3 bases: TGTGCCAGCAGTTTAGCTTCCTTCCGCGAGGGAGGGGCTGATGAGCAGTTCTTC. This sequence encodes CASSLASFREGGADEQFF.

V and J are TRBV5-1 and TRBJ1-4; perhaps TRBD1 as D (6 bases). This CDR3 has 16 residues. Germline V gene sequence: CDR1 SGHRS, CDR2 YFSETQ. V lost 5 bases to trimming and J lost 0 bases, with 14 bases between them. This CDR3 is CASRFGGLSTNEKLFF. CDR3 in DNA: TGCGCCAGCAGGTTTGGGGGCCTATCAACTAATGAAAAACTGTTTTTT.

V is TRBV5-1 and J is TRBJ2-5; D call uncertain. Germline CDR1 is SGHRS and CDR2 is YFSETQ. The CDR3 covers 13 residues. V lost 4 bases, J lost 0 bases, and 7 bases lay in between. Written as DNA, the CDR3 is TGCGCCAGCAGCGAGAGCTACCAAGAGACCCAGTACTTC. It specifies CASSESYQETQYF.

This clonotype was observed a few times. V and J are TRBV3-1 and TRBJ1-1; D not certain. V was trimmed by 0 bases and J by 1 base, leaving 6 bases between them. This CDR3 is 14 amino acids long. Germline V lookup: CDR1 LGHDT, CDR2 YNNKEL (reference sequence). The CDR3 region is CASSQEPENTEAFF. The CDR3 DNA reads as TGTGCCAGCAGCCAAGAACCCGAGAACACTGAAGCTTTCTTT.

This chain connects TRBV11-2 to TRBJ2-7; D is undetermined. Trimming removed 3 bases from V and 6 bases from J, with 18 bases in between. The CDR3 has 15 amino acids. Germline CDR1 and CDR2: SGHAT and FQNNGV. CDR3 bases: TGTGCCAGCAGCTTGTTGGGGAAGACCCTCCTCGAGCAGTACTTC. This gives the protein CASSLLGKTLLEQYF.

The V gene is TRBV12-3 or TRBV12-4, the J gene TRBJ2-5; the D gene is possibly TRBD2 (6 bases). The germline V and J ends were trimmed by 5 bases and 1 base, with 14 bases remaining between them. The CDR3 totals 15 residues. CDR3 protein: CASSLAFSGQETQYF. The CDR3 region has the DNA TGTGCCAGCAGTCTCGCCTTTAGCGGCCAAGAGACCCAGTACTTC.

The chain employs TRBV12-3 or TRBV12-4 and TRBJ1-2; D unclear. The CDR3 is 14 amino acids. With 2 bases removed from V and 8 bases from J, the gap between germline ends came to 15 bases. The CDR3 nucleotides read TGTGCCAGCAGTTTAAAGCCAGGCCGGGCGGGCTACACCTTC. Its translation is CASSLKPGRAGYTF.

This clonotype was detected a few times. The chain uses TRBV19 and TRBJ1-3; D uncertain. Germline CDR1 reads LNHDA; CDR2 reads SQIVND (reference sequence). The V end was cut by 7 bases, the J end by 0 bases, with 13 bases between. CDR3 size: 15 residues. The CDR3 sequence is CASTQLRSSGNTIYF. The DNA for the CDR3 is TGTGCCAGTACTCAACTGCGGAGCTCTGGAAACACCATATATTTT.

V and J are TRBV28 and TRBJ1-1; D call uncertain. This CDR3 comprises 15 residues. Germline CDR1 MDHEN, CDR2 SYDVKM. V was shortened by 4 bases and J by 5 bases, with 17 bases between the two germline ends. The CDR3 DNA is TGTGCCAGCAGTTCATCGGGGTTTAGTGGAACTGAAGCTTTCTTT. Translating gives CASSSSGFSGTEAFF.

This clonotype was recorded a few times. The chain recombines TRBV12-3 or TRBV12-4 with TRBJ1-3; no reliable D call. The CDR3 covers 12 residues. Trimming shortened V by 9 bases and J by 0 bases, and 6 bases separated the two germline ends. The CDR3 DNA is TGTGCCAGTGACAACTCTGGAAACACCATATATTTT. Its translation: CASDNSGNTIYF.